This TCR beta chain was retrieved from a study of shared clonotypes between healthy human individuals. This table comes from immunoSEQ multiplex PCR, and its TCRdb copy is limited to in-frame clones, with some not included. The data hold around 430,000 clones, with about 76% observed a single time. The study's findings and limits: Clonotype sharing among donors likely depends on sequencing depth.

The CDR3 runs to 15 residues. Trimming pared 2 bases from V and 3 bases from J, leaving 14 bases between. The V gene's germline CDR1 is SGHVS and CDR2 FNYEAQ. In the case of this clone: Its target is unknown.

Sample: PBMCs. This receptor was obtained from a woman between 40 and 50 years old in good health. Some clones in this sample may be carry-over from other donors' samples. J is TRBJ2-7 and V is TRBV7-6; unclear D gene. This chain's CDR3 is CASSLSNGPDYEQYF. DNA of the CDR3: TGTGCCAGCAGCTTAAGTAACGGCCCAGACTACGAGCAGTACTTC.